This T cell receptor (beta chain) was profiled in a study of liver allograft versus peripheral blood T cells. Background on the study: In transplanted livers, T cell receptor repertoires were compared with those found in the recipients' peripheral blood.

This clonotype was picked up a small number of times. MiXCR, applied by TCRdb to the reads, yields one record per CDR3 protein. The repertoire has about 2,800 distinct CDR3 sequences, 14% to 15% of them found once; the top ten carry less than 55%. CDR3 length equals 15 residues. Germline values: CDR1 DFQATT, CDR2 SNEGSKA (reference sequence). Trimming took 6 bases from V and 0 from J; bases not matched to a gene: 7. The TCR sequence derives from a human patient who had a liver transplant. Some of the T cells might come from the graft donor. The chain joins TRBV20-1 to TRBJ2-1, with TRBD2 matching 8 bases. The CDR3 protein is CSANSGESSYNEQFF. The CDR3 DNA reads TGCAGTGCCAATAGCGGGGAGAGCTCCTACAATGAGCAGTTCTTC.